These 3 T cell receptor beta chains were all obtained from the same sample, sequenced in a study of cytomegalovirus exposure and HLA in healthy donors (dated by TCRdb to about 2017). Library preparation employed the immunoSEQ multiplex PCR assay. Sourced from immuneACCESS, this table was stored by TCRdb with only in-frame sequences that have V and J called. A share of the clones is absent; for the studies checked, an unresolved V gene accounts for under half, and the remainder has no known explanation. This sample holds 200,000 or so clones; around nine tenths were observed only once. In total, the top ten clones hold approximately 2% of the sample. Sequenced: PBMCs. Receptors originate from a woman under 30 in good health and CMV-seropositive.

The chain recombines TRBV11-2 with TRBJ2-1; 9 nucleotides match TRBD1. V trimming: 5 bases; J trimming: 9 bases; junction bases outside the gene matches: 8. CDR1 SGHAT and CDR2 FQNNGV come from the germline V gene. CDR3 length: 14 residues. CDR3 sequence (DNA): TGTGCCAGCAGCCAACAGGGGGCGCTTAGTGAGCAGTTCTTC. Translating gives CASSQQGALSEQFF.

The chain employs TRBV11-2 and TRBJ1-3; TRBD1 aligns across 8 bases. The CDR3 covers 16 residues. Germline-derived CDR1 and CDR2 are SGHAT and FQNNGV. V lost 2 bases to trimming and J lost 0 bases; unmatched junction nucleotides: 3. Here the CDR3 reads CASSLYRGSSGNTIYF. The CDR3 DNA is TGTGCCAGCAGCTTATACAGGGGGAGCTCTGGAAACACCATATATTTT. The complete variable domain, with remaining parts taken from reference TRBV11-2 and TRBJ1-3, reads EAGVAQSPRYKIIEKRQSVAFWCNPISGHATLYWYQQILGQGPKLLIQFQNNGVVDDSQLPKDRFSAERLKGVDSTLKIQPAKLEDSAVYLCASSLYRGSSGNTIYFGEGSWLTVV.

The gene calls are TRBV6-5 and TRBJ1-2; 9 positions agree with TRBD1. Germline lookup yields CDR1 MNHEY and CDR2 SVGAGI. This CDR3 is 14 amino acids long. V was pared by 8 bases and J by 8 bases, with 12 bases of the junction left unmatched. The CDR3 DNA reads as TGTGCCAGCTCACTGGGACAGGGACTTTTCGGCTACACCTTC. Translated: CASSLGQGLFGYTF.